This T cell receptor beta chain was recorded in a study of T cells after yellow fever vaccination. Study at large: Low-cell-number fractions were prepared with SMART-Seq v4 Ultra Low Input.

TCRdb re-called the 5' RACE reads with MiXCR, one entry per CDR3 protein. The sample consists of 620,000 or so distinct CDR3 sequences, about 15% of them appearing once. V was shortened by 3 bases and J by 4 bases, with 9 bases between the two germline ends. Germline V gene lookup returns CDR1 MNHEY and CDR2 SMNVEV (reference sequence). This CDR3 spans 13 amino acids. Specimen: PBMCs, collected about 5 days after the first yellow fever vaccination. The rearrangement joins TRBV27 to TRBJ1-1; a possible D gene is TRBD1 (5 bases). The source of this sequence is a man aged 18 to 29 who received the YFV17D yellow fever vaccine. The CDR3 sequence is CASSFGGSTEAFF. The CDR3 bases are TGTGCCAGCAGTTTTGGGGGAAGCACTGAAGCTTTCTTT.